A selection of T cell receptor beta chains follows, all from one sample in a study of blood T cell repertoires in COVID-19. The data were produced by immunoSEQ multiplex PCR, yet TCRdb's version contains in-frame clones alone and is incomplete. The repertoire holds nearly 70,000 clones, 70% to 90% seen once, with about 3.4% in the top ten. The source material was peripheral blood. These receptors came from a woman in her forties or fifties with COVID-19, enrolled during active disease. The CDR3 runs from the conserved cysteine through the conserved F or W. D genes are given only for firm matches. Size tells how often a clone was seen (once, few, many) or the class of an expanded clone, and some rows leave it out.

>NA|TRBV6-5|TRBJ1-3|NA
CASSLTISSGNTIYF
TGTGCCAGCAGTTTGACTATTTCCTCTGGAAACACCATATATTTT
>TRBD2|TRBV3-1/TRBV3-2|TRBJ2-3|NA
CASSHRLAGVPSTDTQYF
TGTGCCAGCAGCCACCGACTAGCGGGAGTTCCTAGCACAGATACGCAGTATTTT
>TRBD1|TRBV7-2|TRBJ2-1|NA
CASSQGQGGGNEQFF
TGTGCCAGCAGCCAGGGACAGGGGGGTGGGAATGAGCAGTTCTTC
>TRBD2|TRBV30|TRBJ2-5|NA
CAWTPAGLGQETQYF
TGTGCCTGGACCCCCGCAGGACTAGGCCAAGAGACCCAGTACTTC
>NA|TRBV30|TRBJ1-4|few
CAWGRGKLFF
TGTGCCTGGGGACGGGGGAAACTGTTTTTT
>NA|TRBV24-1|TRBJ2-5|NA
CATSDLVQGQDTQYF
TGTGCCACCAGTGATTTGGTCCAGGGCCAAGATACCCAGTACTTC
>NA|TRBV13|TRBJ1-2|NA
CASSPPYRDDYGYTF
TGTGCCAGCAGCCCCCCCTACAGGGATGACTATGGCTACACCTTC
>TRBD2|TRBV30|TRBJ2-1|NA
CAWTISGRGLYNEQFF
TGTGCCTGGACGATTAGCGGGAGGGGCCTTTACAATGAGCAGTTCTTC
>NA|TRBV20-1|TRBJ1-5|NA
CSASQGYNQPQHF
TGCAGTGCTAGTCAGGGGTACAATCAGCCCCAGCATTTT
>NA|TRBV6-6|TRBJ1-4|once
CASSTRDREEKLFF
TGTGCCAGCAGTACACGCGACCGGGAAGAAAAACTGTTTTTT
>TRBD1|TRBV28|TRBJ1-5|NA
CASSLGQGGRQPQHF
TGTGCCAGCAGTCTAGGACAGGGAGGAAGACAGCCCCAGCATTTT
>TRBD1|TRBV7-6|TRBJ2-2|NA
CASSLADRGELFF
TGTGCCAGCAGCTTAGCGGACAGGGGGGAGCTGTTTTTT
>NA|TRBV30|TRBJ2-4|NA
CAWSQTTRVKNIQYF
TGTGCCTGGTCCCAAACGACTAGGGTCAAAAACATTCAGTACTTC
>TRBD1|TRBV7-8|TRBJ2-5|NA
CASSSDRGRETQYF
TGTGCCAGCAGCTCAGACAGGGGTAGAGAGACCCAGTACTTC
>TRBD1|TRBV6-1|TRBJ2-4|NA
CASSEAEGGRAKNIQYF
TGTGCCAGCAGTGAAGCTGAAGGGGGCAGGGCCAAAAACATTCAGTACTTC
>NA|TRBV11-2|TRBJ2-5|NA
CASSPRETQYF
TGTGCCAGCAGCCCCCGTGAGACCCAGTACTTC
>NA|TRBV11-3|TRBJ2-6|NA
CASSLEAGISGANVLTF
TGTGCCAGCAGCTTAGAGGCAGGGATCTCTGGGGCCAACGTCCTGACTTTC
>TRBD1|TRBV15|TRBJ1-4|NA
CATSREGTVPNEKLFF
TGTGCCACCAGCAGAGAAGGGACAGTCCCAAATGAAAAACTGTTTTTT
>NA|TRBV19|TRBJ2-7|NA
CASSKEGSSLPEQYF
TGTGCCAGTAGTAAGGAGGGTAGTTCCCTTCCCGAGCAGTACTTC
>NA|TRBV15|TRBJ2-5|NA
CATSTRGETQYF
TGTGCCACCAGCACCCGGGGGGAGACCCAGTACTTC
>NA|TRBV15|TRBJ2-2|NA
CATSRDTPSVAANTGELFF
TGTGCCACCAGCAGAGATACCCCTAGCGTTGCAGCGAACACCGGGGAGCTGTTTTTT
>NA|TRBV6-1|TRBJ2-7|NA
CASSDTGDEQYF
TGTGCCAGCAGTGACACGGGGGACGAGCAGTACTTC
>TRBD1|TRBV2|TRBJ2-7|NA
CASSWDRGPLNEQYF
TGTGCCAGCAGTTGGGACAGGGGGCCCCTGAACGAGCAGTACTTC
>TRBD1|TRBV6-6|TRBJ1-3|NA
CASRTGGSGNTIYF
TGTGCCAGCAGGACAGGGGGCTCTGGAAACACCATATATTTT
>TRBD1|TRBV5-1|TRBJ1-4|NA
CASSPGDRARATNEKLFF
TGCGCCAGCAGCCCAGGGGACAGGGCCCGTGCAACTAATGAAAAACTGTTTTTT
>NA|TRBV28|TRBJ1-1|NA
CASSLLGGGAEAFF
TGTGCCAGCAGTTTATTAGGGGGTGGGGCTGAAGCTTTCTTT
>NA|TRBV29-1|TRBJ1-5|NA
CSVEWGGYDQPQHF
TGCAGCGTTGAGTGGGGCGGATATGATCAGCCCCAGCATTTT
>NA|TRBV14|TRBJ1-1|few
CASSQVFSGSNTEAFF
TGTGCCAGCAGCCAAGTGTTCTCGGGGTCGAACACTGAAGCTTTCTTT
>NA|TRBV9|TRBJ2-7|NA
CASSVGSGPYEQYF
TGTGCCAGCAGCGTCGGAAGCGGCCCCTACGAGCAGTACTTC
>TRBD1|TRBV6-2/TRBV6-3|TRBJ1-5|NA
CASSPLGQGNQPQHF
TGTGCCAGCAGCCCTTTAGGACAGGGCAATCAGCCCCAGCATTTT
>TRBD1|TRBV3-1/TRBV3-2|TRBJ2-2|NA
CASSQELDSSGTGRTGELFF
TGTGCCAGCAGCCAAGAGTTGGACTCAAGCGGGACAGGGCGGACCGGGGAGCTGTTTTTT